The subject of this entry is one TCR beta chain. This specimen belongs to a study of Tregs in tolerant kidney transplant recipients. CDR3 size: 12 residues. Germline V gene lookup returns CDR1 MNHEY and CDR2 SMNVEV (reference sequence). The V gene lost 2 bases and the J gene lost 6 bases, with 5 bases spanning the gap. Libraries were prepared by immunoSEQ multiplex PCR; TCRdb keeps only in-frame clonotypes and omits some of them. The table includes about 61,000 clones, over 75% detected once. This TCR was recovered from a human donor who received a combined kidney and bone marrow transplant. The sequenced sample was Tregs from blood, obtained before the transplant. The genes are TRBV27 and TRBJ2-1; D unclear. The CDR3 protein is CASSLKFNEQFF. The CDR3 DNA reads TGTGCCAGCAGTTTAAAGTTCAATGAGCAGTTCTTC.